This record looks at one T cell receptor (beta chain) sequence and its context. The time point denotes: peripheral blood 6 weeks after treatment start. Patient disease was locally advanced or metastatic urothelial carcinoma. The method was immunoSEQ multiplex PCR; TCRdb's version includes in-frame clones alone and lacks a portion of them. This sample yields approximately 38,000 clones, of which 70% to 90% are seen a single time; 24% belongs to the top ten. The germline CDR1 and CDR2 sequences are SGHAT and FQNNGV. This CDR3 is built from 16 residues. The V gene end was trimmed by 5 bases and the J gene end by 0 bases; junction bases not matched to a gene: 6. The data stem from a study of PD-L1 blockade in urothelial cancer. About the study: Blood analysis occurred 3 weeks (second dose) and 6 weeks after treatment start. T cells were recovered from blood samples at a median of around 140,000.

The V call is TRBV11-2, the J call TRBJ2-7; 11 bases agree with TRBD2. The source material was PBMCs, sampled around atezolizumab (anti-PD-L1) treatment. This sequence was found in a man between 60 and 75 years old with urothelial cancer. CDR3 nucleotides: TGTGCCAGCAGCCAAGGGACTAGCGGTGGCTCCTACGAGCAGTACTTC. Translating gives CASSQGTSGGSYEQYF.